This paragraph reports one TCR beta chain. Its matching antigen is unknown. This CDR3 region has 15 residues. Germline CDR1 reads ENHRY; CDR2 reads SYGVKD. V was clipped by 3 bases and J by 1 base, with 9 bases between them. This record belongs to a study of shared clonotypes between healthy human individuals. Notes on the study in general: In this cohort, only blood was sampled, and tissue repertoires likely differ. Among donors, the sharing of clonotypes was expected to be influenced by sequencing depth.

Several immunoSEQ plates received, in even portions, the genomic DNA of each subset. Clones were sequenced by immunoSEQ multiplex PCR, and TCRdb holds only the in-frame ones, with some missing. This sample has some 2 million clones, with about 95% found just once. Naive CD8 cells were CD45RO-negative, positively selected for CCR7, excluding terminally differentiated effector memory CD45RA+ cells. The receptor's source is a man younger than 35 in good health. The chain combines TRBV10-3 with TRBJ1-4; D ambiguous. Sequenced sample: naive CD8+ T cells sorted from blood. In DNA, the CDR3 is TGTGCCATCAGTGATCCCGGCGAAACTAATGAAAAACTGTTTTTT. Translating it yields CAISDPGETNEKLFF.